The source of this T cell receptor (beta chain) is a study of identical twins. CDR3 size: 15 residues. Germline CDR1 is SGHRS and CDR2 is YFSETQ. With 7 bases removed from V and 4 bases from J, the gap between germline ends came to 20 bases. The study's findings and limits: Cord blood beta clonotypes present at high abundance carried fewer insertions; no such pattern appeared in memory repertoires.

TCRdb itself ran the 5' RACE reads through MiXCR, one entry per CDR3 protein. Counted here are approximately 1.8 million distinct CDR3 sequences, about 30% occurring once; the ten biggest clones make up 0.25% to 0.3%. Concerning this clonotype itself: Its specificity is unknown.

The chain combines TRBV5-1 with TRBJ2-5, with D tentatively TRBD1 (6 bases). This TCR derives from a newborn girl in good health. Sample: cord blood. CDR3 bases: TGCGCCAGCTCCTACGGACACAGGGACGGAGAGACCCAGTACTTC. Translating it yields CASSYGHRDGETQYF.